The table lists the clone carrying this T cell receptor beta chain with many counts. TCRdb ran MiXCR on the 5' RACE reads and lists one entry per CDR3 protein. The sample holds 46,000 or so distinct CDR3 sequences; 22% are singletons and the top ten take 4.3%. Tregs were sorted as CD4+CD25+CD127-/low cells. Trimming at V came to 4 bases and at J to 7 bases, leaving 7 bases not matched to a gene. CDR1 LGHNA and CDR2 YNFKEQ come from the germline V gene. The CDR3 is 15 amino acids. Sequencing was carried out using Tregs sorted from a lymph node. This chain connects TRBV4-2 to TRBJ1-6, with 7 positions matching TRBD1. The receptor was isolated from a female donor with breast cancer. The CDR3 sequence: CASSPLGQKNSPLHF. CDR3 in DNA: TGTGCCAGCAGCCCCCTGGGACAGAAAAATTCACCCCTCCACTTT.